These 13 T cell receptor beta chains originate from one sample sequenced in a study of blood T cell repertoires in COVID-19. Some clones are missing from TCRdb's copy, which holds only in-frame ones; the method was immunoSEQ multiplex PCR. Seen here are some 42,000 clones, around 90% observed once, and the top ten hold approximately 3%. Sequenced sample: peripheral blood. Every receptor here comes from a man in his fifties with active COVID-19.

In this sample, this clone turned up once. The J gene is TRBJ2-3, the V gene TRBV11-2; 12 bases align to TRBD1. Germline loops: CDR1 SGHAT, CDR2 FQNNGV. There are 15 residues in the CDR3. J was trimmed by 10 bases and V by 3 bases; bases with no gene match: 8. Here the CDR3 reads CASSFGDRGRFSQYF. In DNA form, the CDR3 reads TGTGCCAGCAGCTTCGGGGACAGGGGGCGATTTTCGCAGTATTTT.

Only one count was recorded for this clone. V is TRBV21-1 and J is TRBJ2-1; the tabulated D call, TRBD1, remains unverified against the DNA. TRBV21-1 is recorded as a pseudogene. This CDR3 has 16 amino acids. This chain's CDR3 is CASSNSARTVYNEQFF. The CDR3 DNA sequence: TGTGCCAGCAGCAATTCGGCCCGGACAGTTTACAATGAGCAGTTCTTC.

The CDR3 DNA sequence: TGTGCCAGCCAGGCAACCTACGAGCAGTACTTC. Translation: CASQATYEQYF. The chain links TRBV28 to TRBJ2-7; D not certain. The CDR3 has 11 amino acids. From germline, CDR1 is MDHEN and CDR2 SYDVKM. Trimming took 8 bases from V and 2 from J, leaving 7 bases between them. Supplemented by reference TRBV28 and TRBJ2-7, the full variable domain reads DVKVTQSSRYLVKRTGEKVFLECVQDMDHENMFWYRQDPGLGLRLIYFSYDVKMKEKGDIPEGYSVSREKKERFSLILESASTNQTSMYLCASQATYEQYFGPGTRLTVT.

This clone showed up just a few times. The V and J genes are TRBV10-2 and TRBJ2-7; 12 bases are shared with TRBD1. The CDR3 runs 16 residues. CDR1 is WSHSY and CDR2 is SAAADI in the germline V gene. V gave up 0 bases and J gave up 4 bases; unmatched junction bases: 4. CDR3 sequence reads: CASSESGTGGMYEQYF. The CDR3, as DNA: TGCGCCAGCAGTGAGTCTGGGACAGGGGGCATGTACGAGCAGTACTTC.

The rearrangement uses TRBV18 and TRBJ2-3; TRBD1 might be the D (5 bases). Trimming pared 2 bases from V and 3 bases from J, leaving 9 bases between. This CDR3 region has 14 residues. CDR1 KGHSH and CDR2 LQKENI come from the germline V gene. The CDR3 bases are TGTGCCAGCTCACCAGGACACAAGACAGATACGCAGTATTTT. It codes for CASSPGHKTDTQYF.

The CDR3: CASSVATGDPGNTIYF. CDR3 coding DNA: TGTGCCAGCAGCGTAGCAACGGGGGACCCTGGAAACACCATATATTTT. The chain couples TRBV9 to TRBJ1-3, with TRBD1 as a possible D gene (5 bases). Trimming left V 0 bases short and J 2 bases short, with 12 bases between. CDR1 is SGDLS, CDR2 YYNGEE, per germline. This CDR3 is 16 amino acids long.

The chain couples TRBV25-1 to TRBJ1-4, with 7 bases identical to TRBD1. The CDR3 is 12 amino acids. CDR1 is MGHDK and CDR2 is SYGVNS in the germline V gene. The junction had 3 bases not matched to a gene; V was cut back by 6 bases and J by 8 bases. The CDR3 protein is CASRGTEEKLFF. CDR3 DNA: TGTGCCAGCAGGGGGACAGAAGAAAAACTGTTTTTT.

The V gene is TRBV19, the J gene TRBJ2-1; D is perhaps TRBD2 (7 bases). Germline CDR1 and CDR2: LNHDA and SQIVND (reference sequence). The germline V and J ends were trimmed by 3 bases and 10 bases, with 13 bases remaining between them. The CDR3 is made up of 13 amino acids. The chain's CDR3 is CASSMGGAGEQFF. CDR3 coding DNA: TGTGCCAGTAGTATGGGGGGGGCCGGAGAGCAGTTCTTC. Together with reference TRBV19 and TRBJ2-1, the CDR3 gives the full variable domain: DGGITQSPKYLFRKEGQNVTLSCEQNLNHDAMYWYRQDPGQGLRLIYYSQIVNDFQKGDIAEGYSVSREKKESFPLTVTSAQKNPTAFYLCASSMGGAGEQFFGPGTRLTVL.

The rearrangement uses TRBV19 and TRBJ2-7; 10 bases fit TRBD1. V lost 5 bases and J lost 9; bases outside the gene matches: 16. This CDR3 is 16 amino acids long. Germline V gives CDR1 LNHDA, CDR2 SQIVND (reference sequence). CDR3 protein: CASSSTGGHSLGRQYF. CDR3 nucleotides: TGTGCCAGTAGTTCGACAGGGGGCCATTCACTTGGTCGGCAGTACTTC. Full variable domain (outside the CDR3, taken from reference TRBV19 and TRBJ2-7): DGGITQSPKYLFRKEGQNVTLSCEQNLNHDAMYWYRQDPGQGLRLIYYSQIVNDFQKGDIAEGYSVSREKKESFPLTVTSAQKNPTAFYLCASSSTGGHSLGRQYFGPGTRLTVT.

The chain carries TRBV7-2 and TRBJ1-1; TRBD1 matches 8 bases. After removal of 2 bases from V and 6 bases from J, the junction contained 5 bases not matched to a gene. Germline CDR1 reads SGHTA; CDR2 reads FQGNSA. The CDR3 runs 14 residues. The CDR3, as DNA: TGTGCCAGCAGCTTATCAGGGGGCTTTGCTGAAGCTTTCTTT. Translating gives CASSLSGGFAEAFF.

The chain is built from TRBV2 and TRBJ2-3; no clear D gene. This CDR3 comprises 15 residues. Germline CDR1 and CDR2: SNHLY and FYNNEI. V was trimmed by 10 bases and J by 0 bases, leaving 17 bases between them. CDR3 nucleotide sequence: TGTGCCACCAGCATTGGAGATGCTAGCACAGATACGCAGTATTTT. Translated, it gives CATSIGDASTDTQYF.

The J gene is TRBJ2-1, the V gene TRBV7-9, with D perhaps matching TRBD2 (7 bases). From germline, CDR1 is SEHNR and CDR2 FQNEAQ (reference sequence). The V gene lost 6 bases and the J gene lost 3 bases, with 15 bases spanning the gap. This CDR3 has 15 residues. CDR3 in amino acids: CASSRGGRGYNEQFF. The CDR3 nucleotides are TGTGCCAGCAGTCGCGGGGGCCGTGGCTACAATGAGCAGTTCTTC.

The chain uses TRBV27 and TRBJ1-1; TRBD1 matches at 8 bases. This CDR3 has 12 residues. Germline V lookup: CDR1 MNHEY, CDR2 SMNVEV (reference sequence). After removal of 2 bases from V and 7 bases from J, the junction contained 0 bases not matched to a gene. CDR3 in amino acids: CASSLGTGEAFF. CDR3 DNA: TGTGCCAGCAGTTTAGGGACAGGTGAAGCTTTCTTT.